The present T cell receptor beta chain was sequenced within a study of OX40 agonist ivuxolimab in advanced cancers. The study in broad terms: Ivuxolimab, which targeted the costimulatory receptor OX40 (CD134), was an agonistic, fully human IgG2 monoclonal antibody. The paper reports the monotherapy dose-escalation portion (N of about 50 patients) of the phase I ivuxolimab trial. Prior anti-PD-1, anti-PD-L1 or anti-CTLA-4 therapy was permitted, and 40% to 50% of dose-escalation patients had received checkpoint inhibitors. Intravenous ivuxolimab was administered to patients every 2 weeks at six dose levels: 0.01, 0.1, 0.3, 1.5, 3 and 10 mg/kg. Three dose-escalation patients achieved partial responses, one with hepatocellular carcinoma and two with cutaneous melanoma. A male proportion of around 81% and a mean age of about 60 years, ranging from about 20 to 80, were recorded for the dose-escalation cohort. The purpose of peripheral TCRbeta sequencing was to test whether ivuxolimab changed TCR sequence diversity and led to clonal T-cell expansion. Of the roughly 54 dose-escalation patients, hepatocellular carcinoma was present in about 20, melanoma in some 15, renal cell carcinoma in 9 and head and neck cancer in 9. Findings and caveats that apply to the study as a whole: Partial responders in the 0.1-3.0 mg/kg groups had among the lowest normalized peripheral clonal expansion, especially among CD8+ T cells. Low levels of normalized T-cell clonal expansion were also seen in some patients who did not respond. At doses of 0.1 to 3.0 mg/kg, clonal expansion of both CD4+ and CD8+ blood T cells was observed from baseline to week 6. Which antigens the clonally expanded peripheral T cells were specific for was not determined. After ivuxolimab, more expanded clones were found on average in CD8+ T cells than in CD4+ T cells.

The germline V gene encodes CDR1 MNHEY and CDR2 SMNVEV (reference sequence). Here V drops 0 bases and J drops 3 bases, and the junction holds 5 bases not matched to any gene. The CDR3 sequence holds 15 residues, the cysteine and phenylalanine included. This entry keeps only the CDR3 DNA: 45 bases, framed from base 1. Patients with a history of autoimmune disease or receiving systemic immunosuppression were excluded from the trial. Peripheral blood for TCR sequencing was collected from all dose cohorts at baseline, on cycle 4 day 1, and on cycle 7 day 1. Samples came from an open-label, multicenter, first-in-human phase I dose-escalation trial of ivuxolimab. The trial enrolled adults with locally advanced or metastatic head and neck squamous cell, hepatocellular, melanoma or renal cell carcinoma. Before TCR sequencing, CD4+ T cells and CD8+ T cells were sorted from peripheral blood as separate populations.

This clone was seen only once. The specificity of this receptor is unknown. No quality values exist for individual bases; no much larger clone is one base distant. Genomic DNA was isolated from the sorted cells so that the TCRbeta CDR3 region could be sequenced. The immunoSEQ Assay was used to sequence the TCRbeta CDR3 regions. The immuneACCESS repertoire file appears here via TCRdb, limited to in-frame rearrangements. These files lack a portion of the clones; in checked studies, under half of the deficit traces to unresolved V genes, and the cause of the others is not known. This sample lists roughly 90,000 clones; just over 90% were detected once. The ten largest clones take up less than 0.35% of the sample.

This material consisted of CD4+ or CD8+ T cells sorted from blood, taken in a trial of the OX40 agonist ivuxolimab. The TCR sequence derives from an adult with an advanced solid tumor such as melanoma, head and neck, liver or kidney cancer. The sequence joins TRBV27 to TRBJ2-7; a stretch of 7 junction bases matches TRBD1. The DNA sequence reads TGTGCCAGCAGTTTATCCTGGACAGGAGACTACGAGCAGTACTTC. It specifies CASSLSWTGDYEQYF.